This T cell receptor beta chain comes out of a study of blood T cells in healthy people across ages. In this sample, this clonotype turned up a few times. The germline V gene encodes CDR1 SGHRS and CDR2 YFSETQ. With 0 bases removed from V and 4 bases from J, the gap between germline ends came to 7 bases. The CDR3 consists of 13 residues. The authors ran a second PCR of about 6 to 11 cycles using a sample-barcoded 5' primer and a J-beta primer mix. TCRdb itself ran the 5' RACE reads through MiXCR, one entry per CDR3 protein. The sample lists some 700,000 distinct CDR3 sequences; more than 40% were seen once.

Sequenced material: blood. This TCR was sampled from a woman in her sixties or seventies in good health. The chain is built from TRBV5-1 and TRBJ2-5; possibly TRBD1 or TRBD2 for D (5 bases each). The CDR3 spells CASSLAGPETQYF. In DNA form, the CDR3 reads TGCGCCAGCAGCTTGGCGGGGCCAGAGACCCAGTACTTC.